This record looks at one T cell receptor beta chain sequence and its context. Its antigen is not identified. Time point described: patch test 1, 2 weeks after DPC sensitization. Stated treatment: therapeutic diphenylcyclopropenone sensitization with weekly scalp DPC. Extraction yielded total RNA from whole blood (unfractionated). This record comes from a study of human T cells and chemical hapten exposure. On the study more broadly: Sensitization used 2% DPC on approximately 2 cm by approximately 2 cm upper inner arm skin. Findings and caveats of the study: Donors in the study had alopecia, meaning their immune response may differ from healthy people's.

Each CDR3 protein gets one entry after TCRdb re-called the RACE reads with MiXCR. The top ten hold 7% to 10% of the sample, which has around 300,000 distinct CDR3 sequences, 5.5% to 8% seen once. The V gene's germline CDR1 is MNHEY and CDR2 SVGEGT. The CDR3 covers 15 residues. The V and J ends lost 6 bases and 7 bases respectively, with 21 bases between them. This chain uses TRBV6-2 or TRBV6-3 with TRBJ1-1; D gene ambiguous. Sequences were derived from whole blood, sampled in connection with sensitization to the hapten diphenylcyclopropenone (DPC). This sequence originates from a young woman with alopecia areata. Some clones in this sample may be carry-over from other donors' samples. CDR3 loop: CASSPELYRVVEAFF. The CDR3 DNA sequence: TGTGCCAGCAGCCCTGAATTATATCGGGTCGTTGAAGCTTTCTTT.